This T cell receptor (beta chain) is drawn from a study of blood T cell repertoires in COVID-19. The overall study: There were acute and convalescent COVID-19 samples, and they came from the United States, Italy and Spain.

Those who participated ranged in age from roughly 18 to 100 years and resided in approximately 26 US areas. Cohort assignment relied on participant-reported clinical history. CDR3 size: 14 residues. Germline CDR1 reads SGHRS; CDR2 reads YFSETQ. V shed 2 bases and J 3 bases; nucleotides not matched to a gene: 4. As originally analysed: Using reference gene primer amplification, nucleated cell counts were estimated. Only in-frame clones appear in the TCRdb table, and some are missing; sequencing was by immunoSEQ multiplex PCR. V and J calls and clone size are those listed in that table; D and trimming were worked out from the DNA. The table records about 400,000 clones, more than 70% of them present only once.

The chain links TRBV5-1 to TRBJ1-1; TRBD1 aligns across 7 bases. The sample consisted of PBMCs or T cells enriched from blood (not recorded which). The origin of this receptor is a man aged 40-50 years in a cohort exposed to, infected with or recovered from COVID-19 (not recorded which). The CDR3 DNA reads TGCGCCAGCAGCTTCAGACAGGGTGACACTGAAGCTTTCTTT. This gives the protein CASSFRQGDTEAFF.